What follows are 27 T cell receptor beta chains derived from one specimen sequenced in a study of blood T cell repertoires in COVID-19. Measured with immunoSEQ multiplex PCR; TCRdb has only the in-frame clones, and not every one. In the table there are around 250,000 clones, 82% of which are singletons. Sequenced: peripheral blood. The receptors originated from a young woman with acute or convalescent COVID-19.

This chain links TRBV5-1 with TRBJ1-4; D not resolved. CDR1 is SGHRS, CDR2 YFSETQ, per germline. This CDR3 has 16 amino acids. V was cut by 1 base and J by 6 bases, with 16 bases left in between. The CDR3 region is CASSLTPGSVDEKLFF. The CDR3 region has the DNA TGCGCCAGCAGCTTGACCCCCGGGTCAGTTGATGAAAAACTGTTTTTT.

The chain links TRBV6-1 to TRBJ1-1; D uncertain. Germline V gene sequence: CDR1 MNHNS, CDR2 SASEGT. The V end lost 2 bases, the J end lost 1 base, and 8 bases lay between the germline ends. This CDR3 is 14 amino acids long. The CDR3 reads CASSEIHTNTEAFF. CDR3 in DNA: TGTGCCAGCAGTGAAATACACACGAACACTGAAGCTTTCTTT.

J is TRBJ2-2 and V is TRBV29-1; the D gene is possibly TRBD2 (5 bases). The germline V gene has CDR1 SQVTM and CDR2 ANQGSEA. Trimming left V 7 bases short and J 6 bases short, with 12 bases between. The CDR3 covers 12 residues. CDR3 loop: CSGGDQAGELFF. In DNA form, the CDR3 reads TGCAGCGGGGGAGACCAGGCCGGGGAGCTGTTTTTT.

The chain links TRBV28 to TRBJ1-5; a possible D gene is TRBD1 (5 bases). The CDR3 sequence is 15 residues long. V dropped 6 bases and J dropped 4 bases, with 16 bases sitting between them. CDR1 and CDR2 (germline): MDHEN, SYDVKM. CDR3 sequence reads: CASSPMGEANQPQHF. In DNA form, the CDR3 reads TGTGCCAGCAGCCCGATGGGGGAGGCAAATCAGCCCCAGCATTTT.

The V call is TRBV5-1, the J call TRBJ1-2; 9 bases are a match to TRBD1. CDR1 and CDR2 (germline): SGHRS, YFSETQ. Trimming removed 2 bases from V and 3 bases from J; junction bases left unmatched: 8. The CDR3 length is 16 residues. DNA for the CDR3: TGCGCCAGCAGCTTCGGACAGGGGATAGGTGACTATGGCTACACCTTC. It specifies CASSFGQGIGDYGYTF.

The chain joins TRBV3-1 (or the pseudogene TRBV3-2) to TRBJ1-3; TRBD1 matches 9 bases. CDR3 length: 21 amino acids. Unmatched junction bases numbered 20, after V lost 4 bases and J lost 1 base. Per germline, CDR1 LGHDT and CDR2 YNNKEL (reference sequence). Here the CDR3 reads CASSPTRRRTGVLFSGNTIYF. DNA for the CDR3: TGTGCCAGCAGCCCCACCCGGCGTAGGACAGGGGTTTTATTTTCTGGAAACACCATATATTTT.

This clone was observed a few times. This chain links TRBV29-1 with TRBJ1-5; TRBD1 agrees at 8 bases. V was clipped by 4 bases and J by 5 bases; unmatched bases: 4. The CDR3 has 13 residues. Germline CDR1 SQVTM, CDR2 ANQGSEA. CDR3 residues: CSVGTGYHQPQHF. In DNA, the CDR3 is TGCAGCGTTGGGACAGGGTATCATCAGCCCCAGCATTTT.

The CDR3 region has the DNA TGTGCCAGTAGTATTGGACAGGGGGTAGGTGAGCAGTACTTC. Translation: CASSIGQGVGEQYF. This chain joins TRBV19 and TRBJ2-7; TRBD1 matches at 10 bases. V lost 3 bases to trimming and J lost 7 bases; unmatched junction nucleotides: 6. The germline V gene encodes CDR1 LNHDA and CDR2 SQIVND (reference sequence). The CDR3 length is 14 residues.

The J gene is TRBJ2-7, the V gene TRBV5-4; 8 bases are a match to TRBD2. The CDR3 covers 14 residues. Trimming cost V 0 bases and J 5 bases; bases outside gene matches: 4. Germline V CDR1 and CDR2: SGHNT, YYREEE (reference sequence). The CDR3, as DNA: TGTGCCAGCAGCTTGGAAGCGGGAGTACACGAGCAGTACTTC. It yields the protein CASSLEAGVHEQYF.

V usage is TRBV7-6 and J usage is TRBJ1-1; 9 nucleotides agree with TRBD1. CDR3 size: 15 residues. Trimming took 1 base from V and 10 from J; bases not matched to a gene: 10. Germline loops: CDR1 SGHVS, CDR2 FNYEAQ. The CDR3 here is CASSLGSGTGSLAFF. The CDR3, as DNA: TGTGCCAGCAGCTTAGGCTCCGGGACAGGGTCTTTAGCTTTCTTT.

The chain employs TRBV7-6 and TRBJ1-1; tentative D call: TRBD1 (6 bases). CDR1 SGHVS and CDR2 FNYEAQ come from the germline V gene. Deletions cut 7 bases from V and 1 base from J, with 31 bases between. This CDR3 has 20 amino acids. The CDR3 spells CASTRVRGRGTCRRNTEAFF. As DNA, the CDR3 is TGTGCCAGCACCAGAGTCCGGGGGCGGGGGACATGTAGGAGGAACACTGAAGCTTTCTTT.

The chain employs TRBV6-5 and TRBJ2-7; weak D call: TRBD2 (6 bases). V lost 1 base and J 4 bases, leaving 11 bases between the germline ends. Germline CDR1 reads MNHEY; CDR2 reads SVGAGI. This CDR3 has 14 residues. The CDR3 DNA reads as TGTGCCAGCAGTTACTGGAGGGGCGGATACGAGCAGTACTTC. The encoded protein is CASSYWRGGYEQYF.

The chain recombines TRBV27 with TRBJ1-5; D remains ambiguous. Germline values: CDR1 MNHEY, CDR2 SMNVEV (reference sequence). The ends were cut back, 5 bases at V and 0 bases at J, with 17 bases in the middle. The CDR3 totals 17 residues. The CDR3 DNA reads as TGTGCCAGCAGTCGCCGGTGGGAGGACCGTAGCAATCAGCCCCAGCATTTT. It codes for CASSRRWEDRSNQPQHF.

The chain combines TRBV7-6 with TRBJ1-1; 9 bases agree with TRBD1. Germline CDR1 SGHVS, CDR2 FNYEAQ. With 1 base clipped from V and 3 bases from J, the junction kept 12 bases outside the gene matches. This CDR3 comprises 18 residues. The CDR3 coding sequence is TGTGCCAGCAGCTTAGGTTTCTACAGGGGGCGACCCCACACTGAAGCTTTCTTT. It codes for CASSLGFYRGRPHTEAFF.

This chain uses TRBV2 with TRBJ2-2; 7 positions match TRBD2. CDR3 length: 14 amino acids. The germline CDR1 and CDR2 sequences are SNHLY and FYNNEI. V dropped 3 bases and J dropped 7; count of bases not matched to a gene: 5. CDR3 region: CASSDWTSHGELFF. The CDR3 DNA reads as TGTGCCAGCAGTGATTGGACTAGTCACGGGGAGCTGTTTTTT.

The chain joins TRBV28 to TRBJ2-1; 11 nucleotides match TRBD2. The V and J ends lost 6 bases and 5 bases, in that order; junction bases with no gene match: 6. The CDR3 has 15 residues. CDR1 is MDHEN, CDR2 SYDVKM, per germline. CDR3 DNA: TGTGCCAGCAGCCCCTTAGCGGGAGGGCACAATGAGCAGTTCTTC. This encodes CASSPLAGGHNEQFF.

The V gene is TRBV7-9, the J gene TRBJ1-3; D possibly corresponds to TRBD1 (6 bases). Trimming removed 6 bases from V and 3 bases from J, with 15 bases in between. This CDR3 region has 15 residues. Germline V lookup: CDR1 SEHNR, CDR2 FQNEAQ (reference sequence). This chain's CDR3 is CASSPGTGNGNTIYF. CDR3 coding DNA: TGTGCCAGCAGTCCAGGAACAGGGAATGGAAACACCATATATTTT. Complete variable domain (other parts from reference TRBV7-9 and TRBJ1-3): DTGVSQNPRHKITKRGQNVTFRCDPISEHNRLYWYRQTLGQGPEFLTYFQNEAQLEKSRLLSDRFSAERPKGSFSTLEIQRTEQGDSAMYLCASSPGTGNGNTIYFGEGSWLTVV.

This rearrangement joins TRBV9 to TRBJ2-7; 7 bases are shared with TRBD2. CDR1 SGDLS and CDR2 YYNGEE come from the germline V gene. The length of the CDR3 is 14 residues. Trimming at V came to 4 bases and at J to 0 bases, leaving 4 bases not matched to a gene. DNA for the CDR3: TGTGCCAGCAGCATGACTAGCAGCTCCTACGAGCAGTACTTC. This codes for CASSMTSSSYEQYF. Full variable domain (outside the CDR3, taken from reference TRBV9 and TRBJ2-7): DSGVTQTPKHLITATGQRVTLRCSPRSGDLSVYWYQQSLDQGLQFLIQYYNGEERAKGNILERFSAQQFPDLHSELNLSSLELGDSALYFCASSMTSSSYEQYFGPGTRLTVT.

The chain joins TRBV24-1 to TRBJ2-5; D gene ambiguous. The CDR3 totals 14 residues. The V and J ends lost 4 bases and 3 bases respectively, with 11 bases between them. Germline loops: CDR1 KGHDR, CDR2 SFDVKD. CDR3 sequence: CATSDPAAEETQYF. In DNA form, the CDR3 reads TGTGCCACCAGTGACCCTGCTGCGGAAGAGACCCAGTACTTC.

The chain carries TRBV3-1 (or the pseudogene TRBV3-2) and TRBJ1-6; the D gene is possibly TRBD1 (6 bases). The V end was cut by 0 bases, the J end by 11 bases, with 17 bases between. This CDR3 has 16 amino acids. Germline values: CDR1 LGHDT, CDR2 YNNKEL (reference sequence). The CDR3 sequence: CASSQDRLQGKAPLHF. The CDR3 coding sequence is TGTGCCAGCAGCCAAGATCGTTTACAGGGTAAAGCACCCCTCCACTTT.

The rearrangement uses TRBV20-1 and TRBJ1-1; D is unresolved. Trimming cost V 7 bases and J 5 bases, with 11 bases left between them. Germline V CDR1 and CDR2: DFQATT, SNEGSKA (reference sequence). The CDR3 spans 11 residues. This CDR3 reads CSVPRWTEAFF. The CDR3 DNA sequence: TGCAGTGTCCCCAGGTGGACTGAAGCTTTCTTT.

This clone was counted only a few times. Here the CDR3 reads CASSLRGGGRNNSPLHF. CDR3 DNA: TGTGCCAGCAGCTTAAGGGGGGGAGGCAGAAATAATTCACCCCTCCACTTT. The gene calls are TRBV7-2 and TRBJ1-6; tentatively, D is TRBD1 (6 bases). V lost 2 bases and J 5 bases, leaving 16 bases between the germline ends. The germline V gene has CDR1 SGHTA and CDR2 FQGNSA. This CDR3 has 17 residues.

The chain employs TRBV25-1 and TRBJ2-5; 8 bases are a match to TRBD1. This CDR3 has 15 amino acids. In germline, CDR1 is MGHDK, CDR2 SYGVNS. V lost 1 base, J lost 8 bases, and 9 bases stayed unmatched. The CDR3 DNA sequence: TGTGCCAGCAGTGAATCAAGAGACAGGGGCTTAACCCAGTACTTC. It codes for CASSESRDRGLTQYF. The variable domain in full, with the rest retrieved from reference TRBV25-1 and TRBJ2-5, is EADIYQTPRYLVIGTGKKITLECSQTMGHDKMYWYQQDPGMELHLIHYSYGVNSTEKGDLSSESTVSRIRTEHFPLTLESARPSHTSQYLCASSESRDRGLTQYFGPGTRLLVL.

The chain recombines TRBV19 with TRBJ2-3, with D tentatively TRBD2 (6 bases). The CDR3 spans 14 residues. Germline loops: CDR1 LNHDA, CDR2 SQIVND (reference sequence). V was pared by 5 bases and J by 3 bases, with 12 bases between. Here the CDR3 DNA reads TGTGCCAGTAGTCGGACTACCAGAACAGATACGCAGTATTTT. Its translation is CASSRTTRTDTQYF.

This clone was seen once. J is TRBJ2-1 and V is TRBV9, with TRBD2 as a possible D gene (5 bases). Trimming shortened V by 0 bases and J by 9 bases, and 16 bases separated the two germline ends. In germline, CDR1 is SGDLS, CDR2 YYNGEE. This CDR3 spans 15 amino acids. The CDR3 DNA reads TGTGCCAGCAGCGTAGCTGGCGGGTATCAGAGTGAGCAGTTCTTC. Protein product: CASSVAGGYQSEQFF. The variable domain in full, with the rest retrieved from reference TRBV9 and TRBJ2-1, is DSGVTQTPKHLITATGQRVTLRCSPRSGDLSVYWYQQSLDQGLQFLIQYYNGEERAKGNILERFSAQQFPDLHSELNLSSLELGDSALYFCASSVAGGYQSEQFFGPGTRLTVL.

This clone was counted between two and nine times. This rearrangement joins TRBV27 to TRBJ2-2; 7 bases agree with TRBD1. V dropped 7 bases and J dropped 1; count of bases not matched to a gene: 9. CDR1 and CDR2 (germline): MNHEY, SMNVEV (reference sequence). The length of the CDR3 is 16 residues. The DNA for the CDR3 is TGTGCCAGCAATTCCGTGGACAGGCGGAACACCGGGGAGCTGTTTTTT. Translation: CASNSVDRRNTGELFF.

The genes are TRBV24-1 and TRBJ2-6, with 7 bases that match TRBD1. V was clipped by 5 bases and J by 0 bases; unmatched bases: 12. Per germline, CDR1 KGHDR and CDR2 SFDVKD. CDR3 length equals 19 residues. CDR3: CATSAPTGPYSSGANVLTF. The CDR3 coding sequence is TGTGCCACCAGTGCTCCGACAGGGCCGTACTCCTCTGGGGCCAACGTCCTGACTTTC.